The present T cell receptor beta chain was sequenced within a study of shared clonotypes between healthy human individuals. Study background: The plates for each donor numbered three CD4 naive, three CD4 memory, two CD8 naive and one CD8 memory.

Per the study methods: For the immunoSEQ data, sequences were junction-only without quality scores, so filtering differed. Using immunoSEQ multiplex PCR, the repertoire was profiled, and TCRdb retains in-frame clones only, with some absent. That table supplies the V and J calls and clone size; D and trimming were determined from the DNA. The table lists under 2,500,000 clones, under 97% of them singletons. The germline CDR1 and CDR2 sequences are GTSNPN and SVGIG (reference sequence). The CDR3 loop spans 14 amino acids. V lost 0 bases, J lost 8 bases, and 13 bases lay in between. V and J are TRBV30 and TRBJ1-4, with D unclear. Sequenced: naive CD4+ T cells sorted from blood. Subset noted: CD45RA+ positively selected. This TCR was recovered from a man aged 18 to 30 in good health. CDR3: CAWSVVRAAEKLFF. The CDR3 region has the DNA TGTGCCTGGAGTGTAGTTCGGGCAGCAGAAAAACTGTTTTTT.